This T cell receptor (beta chain) was observed in a study of blood T cell repertoires in COVID-19. With 5 bases clipped from V and 5 bases from J, the junction kept 5 bases outside the gene matches. The CDR3 runs 13 residues. CDR1 and CDR2 from the germline V gene are SEHNR and FQNEAQ (reference sequence). Produced via immunoSEQ multiplex PCR; TCRdb's table is partial and in-frame only. The sample holds fewer than 500,000 clones; 85% to 90% are singletons and the top ten take 0.95% to 1.2%. The TCR comes from a man aged 30-40 years who had recovered from COVID-19. The sample taken for sequencing was PBMCs or T cells enriched from blood (not recorded which). The rearrangement uses TRBV7-9 and TRBJ2-7; 8 nucleotides line up with TRBD1. The CDR3 DNA reads TGTGCCAGCAGCCTCCAGGGGGCCCACGAGCAGTACTTC. Its protein product is CASSLQGAHEQYF.